This T cell receptor beta chain was captured by sequencing in a study of cytomegalovirus exposure and HLA in healthy donors. Study outcomes and limitations: The CMV antigen specificity of a few CMV-associated chains was confirmed through in vitro analysis. Available immune exposure information was restricted to CMV serostatus only.

For this clone: What it recognizes is unknown.

PCR employed 60 Vbeta and 13 Jbeta primers. Sequenced by immunoSEQ multiplex PCR; TCRdb stores in-frame clones only, minus some. Of about 130,000 clones in the sample, less than 85% are singletons; the top ten hold 20%. The V gene's germline CDR1 is SGHRS and CDR2 YFSETQ. The ends lost 3 bases at V and 4 bases at J; junction bases unmatched: 0. The length of the CDR3 is 13 residues. The gene calls are TRBV5-1 and TRBJ1-5; 8 positions agree with TRBD1. Specimen: PBMCs. The clonotype was recovered from a man aged 18 to 35 in good health and CMV-seropositive. CDR3 protein: CASSWDRNQPQHF. The CDR3 DNA follows: TGCGCCAGCAGCTGGGACAGGAATCAGCCCCAGCATTTT.